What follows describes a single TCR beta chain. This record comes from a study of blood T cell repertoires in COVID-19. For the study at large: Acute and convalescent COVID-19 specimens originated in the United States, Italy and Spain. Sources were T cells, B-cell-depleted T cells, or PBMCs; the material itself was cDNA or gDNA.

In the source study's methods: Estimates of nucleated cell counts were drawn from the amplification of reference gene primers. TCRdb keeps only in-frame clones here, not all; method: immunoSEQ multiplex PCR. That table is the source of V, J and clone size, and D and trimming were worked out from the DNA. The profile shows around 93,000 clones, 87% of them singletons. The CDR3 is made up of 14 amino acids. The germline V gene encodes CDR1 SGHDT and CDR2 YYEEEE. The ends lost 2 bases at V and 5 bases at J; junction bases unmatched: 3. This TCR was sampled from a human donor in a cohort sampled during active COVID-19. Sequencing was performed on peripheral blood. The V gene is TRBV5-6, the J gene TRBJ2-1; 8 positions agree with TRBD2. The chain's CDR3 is CASSFQGLDNEQFF. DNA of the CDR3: TGTGCCAGCAGCTTCCAGGGACTAGACAATGAGCAGTTCTTC.